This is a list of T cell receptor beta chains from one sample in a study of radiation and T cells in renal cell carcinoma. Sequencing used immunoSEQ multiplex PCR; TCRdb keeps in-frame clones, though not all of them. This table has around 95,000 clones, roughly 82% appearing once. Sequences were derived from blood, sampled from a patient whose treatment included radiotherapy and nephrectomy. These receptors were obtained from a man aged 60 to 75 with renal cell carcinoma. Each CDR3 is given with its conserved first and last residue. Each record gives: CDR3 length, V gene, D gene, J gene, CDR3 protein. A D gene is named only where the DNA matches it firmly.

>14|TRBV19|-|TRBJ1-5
CASSEQGGNQPQHF
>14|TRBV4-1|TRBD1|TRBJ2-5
CASGRQGSGETQYF
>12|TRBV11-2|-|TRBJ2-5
CASSPIRETQYF
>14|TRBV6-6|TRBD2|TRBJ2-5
CASTQLAGVGEQYF
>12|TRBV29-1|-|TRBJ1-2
CSADGDKDGYTF
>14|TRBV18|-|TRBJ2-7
CASSPMVAVYEQYF
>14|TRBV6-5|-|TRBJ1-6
CASSYSGQNSPLHF
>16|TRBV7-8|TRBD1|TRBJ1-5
CASSFTGGGSNQPQHF
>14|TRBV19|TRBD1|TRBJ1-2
CASSIAQGAAGYTF
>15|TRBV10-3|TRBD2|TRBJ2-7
CAISGTSGSSYEQYF
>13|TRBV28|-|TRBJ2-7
CASSSPSPYEQYF
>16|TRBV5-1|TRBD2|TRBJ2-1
CASSSLAGRSYNEQFF
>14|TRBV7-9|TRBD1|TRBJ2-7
CASSIDRAPYEQYF
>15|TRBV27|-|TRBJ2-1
CATNTRKGAYNEQFF
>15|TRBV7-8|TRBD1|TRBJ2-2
CASSPGQGASRELFF
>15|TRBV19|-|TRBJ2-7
CASSIELSSPYEQYF
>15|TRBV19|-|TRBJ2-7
CASSTLQGRDYEQYF
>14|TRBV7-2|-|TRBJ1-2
CASSLSSQGRGYTF
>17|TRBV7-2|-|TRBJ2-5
CASSLAVNQGIGETQYF
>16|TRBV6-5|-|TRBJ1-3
CASSYSGGAVGNTIYF
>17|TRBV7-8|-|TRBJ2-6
CASSLSNVPRGPDVLTF
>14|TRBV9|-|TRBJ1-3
CASSPHRAGNTIYF
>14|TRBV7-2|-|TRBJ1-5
CASSSRQGNQPQHF
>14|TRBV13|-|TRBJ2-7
CASSFRNRRDEQYF
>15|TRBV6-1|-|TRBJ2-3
CASSEWMGSTDTQYF
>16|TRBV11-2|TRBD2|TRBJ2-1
CASTLAGLASYNEQFF
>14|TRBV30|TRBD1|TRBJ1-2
CAWSRDRANYGYTF
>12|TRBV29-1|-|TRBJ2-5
CSVVPTQETQYF
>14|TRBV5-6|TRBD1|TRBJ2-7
CASRPDRVTYEQYF
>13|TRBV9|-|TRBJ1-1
CASSVGEGQAAFF
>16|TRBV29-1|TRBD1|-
CSVRHPDRFFSYEQYF
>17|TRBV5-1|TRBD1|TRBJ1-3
CASSLKGGQGVVDTIYF
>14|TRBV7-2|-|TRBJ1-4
CASSLGGLGGQLFF
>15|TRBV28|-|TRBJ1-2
CASSYGGHTHYGYTF
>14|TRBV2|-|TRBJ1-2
CASSDTGTYYGYTF
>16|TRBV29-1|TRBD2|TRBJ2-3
CSVDQREGRGTDTQYF
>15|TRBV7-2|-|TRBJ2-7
CASSSAERPIKGQYF